Each of the 21 T cell receptor beta chains below was sequenced from the same sample in a study of cytomegalovirus exposure and HLA in healthy donors. PCR involved 60 Vbeta and 13 Jbeta primers. Profiling relied on immunoSEQ multiplex PCR, and the TCRdb table lists in-frame clones only, not all of them. The sample carries some 44,000 clones, 87% recorded once. Specimen: PBMCs. These receptors originate from a woman in her forties in good health and CMV-seropositive.

This clone has more than one count but fewer than ten. The J gene is TRBJ1-1, the V gene TRBV19; D is unresolved. Per germline, CDR1 LNHDA and CDR2 SQIVND (reference sequence). The CDR3 contains 12 residues. V dropped 1 base and J dropped 6 bases, with 6 bases sitting between them. CDR3 sequence: CASSIGAAEAFF. The CDR3 nucleotides read TGTGCCAGTAGTATAGGGGCCGCTGAAGCTTTCTTT.

The V gene is TRBV13, the J gene TRBJ2-1, with 8 bases aligning to TRBD2. The CDR3 has 16 residues. Germline V gives CDR1 PRHDT, CDR2 FYEKMQ (reference sequence). Trimming took 5 bases from V and 7 from J; bases not matched to a gene: 13. CDR3 coding DNA: TGTGCCAGCAGCCCACGAGCGGGAGAGGTGTGGAATGAGCAGTTCTTC. Amino acids: CASSPRAGEVWNEQFF.

V and J are TRBV18 and TRBJ1-1; 9 bases align to TRBD1. Germline V gene sequence: CDR1 KGHSH, CDR2 LQKENI. With 0 bases clipped from V and 2 bases from J, the junction kept 4 bases outside the gene matches. This CDR3 is built from 16 residues. The CDR3, as DNA: TGTGCCAGCTCACCACCGACGGGACAGGGTAACACTGAAGCTTTCTTT. This sequence encodes CASSPPTGQGNTEAFF.

V gene TRBV18 combines with J gene TRBJ2-2; TRBD2 is a possible D gene (6 bases). The V end was cut by 3 bases, the J end by 7 bases, with 12 bases between. Germline CDR1 and CDR2: KGHSH and LQKENI. This CDR3 has 14 amino acids. The CDR3 DNA follows: TGTGCCAGCTCACCCGGGAGTAAAATCGGGGAGCTGTTTTTT. Protein product: CASSPGSKIGELFF.

The chain recombines TRBV29-1 with TRBJ1-1; D is uncertain. The length of the CDR3 is 14 residues. V lost 6 bases to trimming and J lost 2 bases, with 16 bases between them. Per germline, CDR1 SQVTM and CDR2 ANQGSEA. CDR3 sequence: CSVMRLNFNTEAFF. The DNA of the CDR3 is TGCAGCGTCATGAGACTTAACTTTAACACTGAAGCTTTCTTT.

The chain uses TRBV7-7 and TRBJ2-5; a weak D match, TRBD1 (6 bases). Trimming took off 1 base at V and 11 bases at J, with 8 bases between the two ends. Per the germline V gene, CDR1 is SSHAT and CDR2 is FNYEAQ (reference sequence). This CDR3 is 11 amino acids long. In DNA, the CDR3 is TGTGCCAGCAGCTTAGACAGGGTGCAGTACTTC. Translated, it gives CASSLDRVQYF. The whole variable domain, remainder taken from reference TRBV7-7 and TRBJ2-5, is GAGVSQSPRYKVTKRGQDVTLRCDPISSHATLYWYQQALGQGPEFLTYFNYEAQPDKSGLPSDRFSAERPEGSISTLTIQRTEQRDSAMYRCASSLDRVQYFGPGTRLLVL.

The DNA of the CDR3 is TGTGCGCAGTTTCGGGGGGCGAAGGCTCCGGCGCAGTATTTT. Its protein product is CAQFRGAKAPAQYF. The chain recombines TRBV30 with TRBJ2-3, with D possibly TRBD2 on 7 matching bases. The CDR3 runs to 14 residues. Per the germline V gene, CDR1 is GTSNPN and CDR2 is SVGIG (reference sequence).

The chain uses TRBV5-6 and TRBJ1-3, with D perhaps TRBD1 (6 bases). Trimming took 4 bases from V and 1 from J, leaving 9 bases between them. Germline assignment: CDR1 SGHDT and CDR2 YYEEEE. The CDR3 has 14 residues. The CDR3: CASSPGQSGNTIYF. The CDR3, as DNA: TGTGCCAGCAGCCCCGGACAGTCTGGAAACACCATATATTTT.

The chain links TRBV18 to TRBJ2-3, with TRBD1 matching 10 bases. Germline loops: CDR1 KGHSH, CDR2 LQKENI. J was trimmed by 3 bases and V by 3 bases; bases with no gene match: 3. The CDR3 contains 15 residues. For the CDR3, the DNA is TGTGCCAGCTCACCGGGACAGGGGTCGACAGATACGCAGTATTTT. It yields the protein CASSPGQGSTDTQYF.

The rearrangement joins TRBV27 to TRBJ2-7, with D possibly being TRBD2 (6 bases). V was pared by 2 bases and J by 7 bases, with 18 bases between. The germline gives CDR1 MNHEY, CDR2 SMNVEV (reference sequence). The CDR3 contains 15 residues. CDR3 sequence reads: CASSLLGTGAGEQYF. For the CDR3, the DNA is TGTGCCAGCAGTTTACTCGGGACGGGAGCCGGGGAGCAGTACTTC.

V gene TRBV19 combines with J gene TRBJ1-3, with a tentative D call TRBD1 (6 bases). V lost 8 bases and J 0 bases, leaving 11 bases between the germline ends. CDR3 size: 14 residues. From germline, CDR1 is LNHDA and CDR2 SQIVND (reference sequence). The CDR3 region has the DNA TGTGCCAGTCGAACAGGGAGCTCTGGAAACACCATATATTTT. Protein: CASRTGSSGNTIYF. Variable domain in full (rest from reference TRBV19 and TRBJ1-3): DGGITQSPKYLFRKEGQNVTLSCEQNLNHDAMYWYRQDPGQGLRLIYYSQIVNDFQKGDIAEGYSVSREKKESFPLTVTSAQKNPTAFYLCASRTGSSGNTIYFGEGSWLTVV.

This clone was counted once. The rearrangement links TRBV6-1 to TRBJ1-1; tentative D call: TRBD1 (6 bases). Trimming left V 7 bases short and J 1 base short, with 16 bases between. CDR3 length: 15 residues. Germline V gene data show CDR1 as MNHNS and CDR2 as SASEGT. The CDR3 region has the DNA TGTGCCAGCACCCTAAGGGGGGGTCCGAACACTGAAGCTTTCTTT. Translating gives CASTLRGGPNTEAFF.

The gene calls are TRBV4-1 and TRBJ2-6; weak D call: TRBD1 (5 bases). Germline CDR1 and CDR2: MGHRA and YSYEKL. V dropped 4 bases and J dropped 2 bases, with 15 bases sitting between them. The CDR3 covers 17 residues. CDR3 amino acids: CASSRSGIVTGANVLTF. The CDR3 DNA sequence: TGCGCCAGCAGCCGCTCAGGGATAGTGACTGGGGCCAACGTCCTGACTTTC.

The chain has TRBV6-6 and TRBJ2-1; TRBD2 matches at 9 bases. The J segment lost 3 bases and the V segment lost 6 bases, leaving 6 bases of the junction unmatched. The CDR3 covers 15 residues. CDR1 is MNHNY and CDR2 is SVGAGI in the germline V gene (reference sequence). CDR3 nucleotide sequence: TGTGCCAGCAGACAACTAGCGGGCTTCTACAATGAGCAGTTCTTC. Its protein is CASRQLAGFYNEQFF.

This clone was detected once. The chain carries TRBV28 and TRBJ1-6, with D possibly matching TRBD1 (6 bases). Germline lookup yields CDR1 MDHEN and CDR2 SYDVKM. V was trimmed by 3 bases and J by 13 bases, leaving 19 bases between them. This CDR3 contains 15 residues. This CDR3 is CASSFGGRSNVPLHF. CDR3 nucleotides: TGTGCCAGCAGTTTTGGGGGCAGGAGTAATGTTCCCCTCCACTTT.

This clone was seen a handful of times. The chain employs TRBV28 and TRBJ2-7; 9 bases are shared with TRBD1. The V gene's germline CDR1 is MDHEN and CDR2 SYDVKM. V shed 4 bases and J 3 bases; nucleotides not matched to a gene: 10. This CDR3 comprises 16 residues. The CDR3, as DNA: TGTGCCAGCAGTTCCCCGTGGGGACAGGGACACTACGAGCAGTACTTC. Encoded protein: CASSSPWGQGHYEQYF.

The CDR3 spells CASSGTSGKGYYNEQFF. CDR3 DNA sequence: TGTGCCAGCAGTGGGACTAGCGGGAAAGGTTACTACAATGAGCAGTTCTTC. The chain has TRBV6-1 and TRBJ2-1; 12 positions agree with TRBD2. The germline V gene has CDR1 MNHNS and CDR2 SASEGT. With V trimmed by 4 bases and J by 3 bases, 7 bases remained unmatched. The CDR3 extends over 17 amino acids.

This clone came up once. V gene TRBV13 combines with J gene TRBJ2-3, with no clear D. This CDR3 spans 17 amino acids. From germline, CDR1 is PRHDT and CDR2 FYEKMQ (reference sequence). V was shortened by 5 bases and J by 1 base, with 19 bases between the two germline ends. Here the CDR3 reads CASSQYTTSLGTDTQYF. The CDR3 DNA sequence: TGTGCCAGCAGCCAGTACACAACCTCGTTGGGCACAGATACGCAGTATTTT.

The chain recombines TRBV25-1 with TRBJ2-7, with TRBD1 as a possible D gene (5 bases). CDR1 and CDR2 from the germline V gene are MGHDK and SYGVNS. V lost 4 bases and J 3 bases, leaving 16 bases between the germline ends. This CDR3 is 15 amino acids long. CDR3 protein: CASSVGRAQYYEQYF. The CDR3 DNA reads TGTGCCAGCAGTGTGGGCAGGGCCCAATACTACGAGCAGTACTTC.

The rearrangement links TRBV5-4 to TRBJ2-1; 9 bases line up with TRBD2. Germline CDR1 is SGHNT and CDR2 is YYREEE (reference sequence). The junction had 13 bases not matched to a gene; V was cut back by 6 bases and J by 6 bases. This CDR3 spans 16 amino acids. The CDR3, as DNA: TGTGCCAGCACCCTAGGGGGGCTAGCGGGGACCAATGAGCAGTTCTTC. Translating it yields CASTLGGLAGTNEQFF.

J is TRBJ1-6 and V is TRBV6-4; TRBD1 is a possible D gene (5 bases). Deletions cut 11 bases from V and 9 bases from J, with 20 bases between. CDR3 size: 14 residues. Germline V lookup: CDR1 MRHNA, CDR2 SNTAGT. CDR3: CAARGEGLGSPLHF. The CDR3 bases are TGTGCCGCCCGGGGGGAAGGGCTCGGTTCACCCCTCCACTTT.